Below, one T cell receptor (beta chain) is given with its context. CDR3 size: 13 residues. The germline V and J ends were trimmed by 6 bases and 2 bases, with 11 bases remaining between them. Germline V gives CDR1 LGHDT, CDR2 YNNKEL (reference sequence). The data originate from a study of T cells after yellow fever vaccination. 5'RACE template switching added a universal primer site and UMIs to TCR cDNA. MiXCR, applied by TCRdb to the 5' RACE reads, yields one record per CDR3 protein. This sample has about 260,000 distinct CDR3 sequences, with 10% to 15% found just once. This specimen consisted of CD4+ T cells sorted from PBMCs, obtained 45 days after the yellow fever booster vaccination. V is TRBV3-1 and J is TRBJ2-7; no reliable D call. The receptor's source is a man aged 25-40 years who received the YFV17D yellow fever vaccine. The CDR3 here is CASSGGPAYEQYF. The DNA for the CDR3 is TGTGCCAGCAGTGGTGGCCCAGCCTACGAGCAGTACTTC.